This TCR beta chain stems from a study of T cell responses to AZD1222 COVID-19 vaccine. On the study more broadly: Whether given at about 4 or about 12 weeks, second doses were pooled.

The CDR3 loop spans 14 amino acids. The trim removed 3 bases at V and 5 bases at J, leaving 4 bases unmatched. The V gene's germline CDR1 is SGHRS and CDR2 YFSETQ. Regarding this clone: As yet, its antigen is unknown.

General study results and limits: Regions 160-218 and 743-854 held dominance among vaccine-associated CD4 TCRs, which spanned spike. Once two AZD1222 doses were given, Spike-specific TCR breadth and depth went up.

Assay used: immunoSEQ multiplex PCR; TCRdb lists only in-frame clones, some missing. The table records around 30,000 clones, more than 85% of them present only once. The chain carries TRBV5-1 and TRBJ2-5; 10 nucleotides agree with TRBD1. This TCR came from an adult in good health. The sequencing used peripheral blood, collected on day 0 of AZD1222 vaccination. CDR3 protein: CASSWTGGGETQYF. The CDR3 DNA sequence: TGCGCCAGCAGCTGGACAGGGGGTGGTGAGACCCAGTACTTC.